This T cell receptor beta chain came from a study of blood T cells in healthy people across ages (dated by TCRdb to between 2015 and 2017). Background for the entire study: Template switching captured roughly one uniquely barcoded TCR beta cDNA molecule per two T cells in model experiments. Using deep sequencing normalized with unique cDNA molecular identifiers, the study measured how TCR beta repertoire diversity changes with age. The donors were divided into four age groups: young (average around 15 years), middle-aged (approximately 42), aged (approximately 59) and long-lived (around 80). To avoid experimental bias, donors of different ages were spread randomly across the sequencing lanes. The study analyzed two additional independent replicas of 1 million unique cDNA reads from the same blood draw for two donors, one aged 18 to 30 and one aged 80 or older. General conclusions and limits of the study: Conclusive comparison of naive and antigen-experienced compartments was prevented by the profiling of bulk unsorted PBMCs. As age increased, observed TCR beta diversity per million T cells dropped in a roughly linear way, and a significant reduction was already evident by age roughly 36. A strong correlation was found between observed TCR beta diversity and the percentage of naive T cells measured by flow cytometry. Estimates of total diversity from one million sequenced T cells were regarded as lower bounds and underestimates. The CMV infection status of donors was not known, potentially confounding age-related changes in expanded clonotypes. Compared with the aged group, the long-lived group had more naive CD4+ T cells, fewer expanded clones and increased TCR diversity, suggesting age selection.

Libraries were built with 5' RACE. Sequencing was performed on an Illumina HiSeq 2500. A second about 7 to 11 cycle PCR used a sample-barcoded 5' primer and a J-beta primer mix. Each TCR beta cDNA molecule received a unique molecular identifier from a template-switch 5' adaptor carrying 12 random nucleotides. At least 3 million CDR3-containing paired-end reads were obtained from each sample. All of the RNA was converted into first-strand cDNA using the Mint cDNA synthesis kit, with a TRBC-specific oligonucleotide serving as the primer. After uracil-DNA glycosylase treatment, a first 18-cycle PCR used universal primers M1SS and BC2_uni_R on all cDNA. Under the source paper's analysis protocol: For normalization, 1 million high-quality reads, each with a distinct molecular identifier, were randomly selected from each sample. Instead of being binned into consensus sequences, reads that shared molecular identifiers were thrown out. MiTCR, run with a Q25 quality threshold and the strictest error-elimination algorithm, handled CDR3 identification, clonotype clustering and error correction. A nonparametric unseen species model with Euler transformation was used to estimate lower-bound total TCR beta diversity. TCRdb ran its own pipeline on the public reads, namely fastp trimming at Q25 and MiXCR clone calling, and kept in-frame beta chains. Duplicate CDR3 protein sequences are folded into a single record with the most common DNA and genes. The V and J calls, along with clone size, are taken from TCRdb and not from the paper's own processing. The sample has 1.5 million to 2 million distinct CDR3 sequences on record, about 50% of them singletons. The ten largest account for 2.1% of the sample.

This clonotype occurred a few times. Its antigen is currently not known. It has no much larger one-base neighbor in the sample; base qualities were not kept. The donors were under 40 Caucasian individuals from Russia, aged roughly 6 to 95 years, who were systemically healthy. Each donor gave around 9.9 milliliters of peripheral blood, collected into EDTA-treated Vacutainer tubes. Ficoll-Paque density-gradient centrifugation was used to isolate PBMCs, with at least 7 million per sample. Total RNA was extracted from PBMCs with Trizol reagent, with at least 6 micrograms obtained per sample. For every donor, flow cytometry on a PBMC aliquot measured the percentage of naive CD45RAhigh/CD27high T cells. Sequenced material: blood. The clonotype originates from a woman aged 40 to 50 in good health.

The CDR3 region has the sequence CSARKNRGWHEQYF. At the DNA level, the sequence is TGCAGTGCTAGAAAAAACAGGGGATGGCACGAGCAGTACTTC. Recombination connected TRBV20-1 to TRBJ2-7, with 7 middle bases fitting TRBD1. The CDR3, cysteine through phenylalanine, is 14 amino acids long. Only the CDR3 portion is preserved as DNA: 42 bases, with reading frame beginning at the first base. The germline V and J ends show losses of 2 bases and 5 bases respectively, and no gene match explains 9 bases of the junction. CDR1 and CDR2 (DFQATT, SNEGSKA) derive from the germline V gene (reference sequence).